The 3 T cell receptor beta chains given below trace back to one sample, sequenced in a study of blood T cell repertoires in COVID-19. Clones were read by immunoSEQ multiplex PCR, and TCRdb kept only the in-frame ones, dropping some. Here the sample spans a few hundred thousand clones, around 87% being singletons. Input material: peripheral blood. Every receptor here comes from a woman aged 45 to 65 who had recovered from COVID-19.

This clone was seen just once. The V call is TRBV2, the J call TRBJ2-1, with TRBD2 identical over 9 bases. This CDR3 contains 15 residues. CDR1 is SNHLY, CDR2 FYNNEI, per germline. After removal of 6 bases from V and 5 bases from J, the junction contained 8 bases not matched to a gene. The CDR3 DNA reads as TGTGCCAGCAGGCTCCTCTGGACTAGCGACAATGAGCAGTTCTTC. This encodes CASRLLWTSDNEQFF.

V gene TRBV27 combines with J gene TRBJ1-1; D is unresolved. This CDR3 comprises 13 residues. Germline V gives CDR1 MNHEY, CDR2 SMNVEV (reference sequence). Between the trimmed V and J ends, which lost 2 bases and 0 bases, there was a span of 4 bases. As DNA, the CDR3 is TGTGCCAGCAGTTTAGGCATGAACACTGAAGCTTTCTTT. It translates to CASSLGMNTEAFF.

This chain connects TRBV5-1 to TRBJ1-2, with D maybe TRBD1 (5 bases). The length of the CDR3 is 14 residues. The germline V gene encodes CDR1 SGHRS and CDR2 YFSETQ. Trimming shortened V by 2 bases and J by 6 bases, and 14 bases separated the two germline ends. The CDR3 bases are TGCGCCAGCAGCTTAAGTACAGGTGGGGATGGCTACACCTTC. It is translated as CASSLSTGGDGYTF.